The clone carrying this T cell receptor (beta chain) was observed a few times. The target antigen is unknown. Sequencing was performed with immunoSEQ multiplex PCR; in TCRdb, only in-frame clones are kept and a portion is missing. The table shows approximately 70,000 clones, with approximately 90% occurring only once. Per germline, CDR1 SNHLY and CDR2 FYNNEI. V gave up 6 bases and J gave up 1 base, with 9 bases separating them. The CDR3 loop spans 14 amino acids. The data were taken from a study of T cell responses to AZD1222 COVID-19 vaccine. Study observations and caveats: Repertoire samples came only from after the peak T cell response. Vaccination with two AZD1222 doses was followed by a rise in Spike-specific TCR breadth and depth. Donor demographics were predominantly white British with a female majority; clonal diversity may be underestimated.

Here the sequenced sample was peripheral blood, taken 28 days after the second dose of the MenACWY control vaccine. The chain joins TRBV2 to TRBJ1-4; D is unresolved. The clonotype was recovered from an adult who received the MenACWY meningococcal vaccine as a control. CDR3 sequence reads: CASSRGGTNEKLFF. CDR3 nucleotide sequence: TGTGCCAGCAGCCGGGGAGGAACTAATGAAAAACTGTTTTTT. Complete variable domain (other parts from reference TRBV2 and TRBJ1-4): EPEVTQTPSHQVTQMGQEVILRCVPISNHLYFYWYRQILGQKVEFLVSFYNNEISEKSEIFDDQFSVERPDGSNFTLKIRSTKLEDSAMYFCASSRGGTNEKLFFGSGTQLSVL.